Below, one TCR beta chain is given with its context. Its antigen is still unknown. The sample belongs to a study of pediatric ulcerative colitis. Study conclusions and caveats: No controls had the two rectal clonotypes shared by ulcerative colitis patients. Blood-rectal clonal overlap within each person was significantly higher in ulcerative colitis patients than controls.

V gave up 5 bases and J gave up 2 bases; unmatched junction bases: 2. The CDR3 is made up of 13 amino acids. Germline V CDR1 and CDR2: MNHEY, SVGAGI. The rectum was sampled with one to two pinch biopsies at colonoscopy. The method was immunoSEQ multiplex PCR; TCRdb's version includes in-frame clones alone and lacks a portion of them. The sample records tens of thousands of clones, roughly 72% being singletons. This TCR was sampled from a boy between 10 and 17 years old with moderate ulcerative colitis. The chain combines TRBV6-5 with TRBJ2-7, with 8 bases fitting TRBD1. The specimen sequenced was gut tissue. Here the CDR3 DNA reads TGTGCCAGCAGTCGGACAGGGACCTACGAGCAGTACTTC. This gives the protein CASSRTGTYEQYF.